This T cell receptor (beta chain) is drawn from a study of T-cell reconstitution after alpha-beta-depleted transplantation in children (dated by TCRdb to the mid-2010s). With respect to the entire study: Using TCR repertoire profiling, the study quantitatively followed how T-cell immune reconstitution unfolded in children after TCRalphabeta/CD19-depleted allogeneic hematopoietic cell transplantation.

This clonotype came up many times. There is no known antigen for this receptor. Qualities for individual bases were not recorded, and no much larger clone is one base off. The library was produced with PCR. This sample was sequenced with an Illumina HiSeq 2500. To normalize quantification of the TCRbeta repertoire, the TCR libraries were built with molecular barcoding that relied on unique molecular identifiers. TCRdb trimmed the raw reads at Q25, called clones with MiXCR and kept productive beta chains. A single entry per CDR3 protein holds the most common genes and DNA from its merged rows. This sample gives fewer than 550,000 distinct CDR3 sequences in total; approximately 10% of them show up just once. The ten largest clones take up approximately 5% of the sample. The germline V gene (reference sequence) supplies CDR1 SGHAT and CDR2 FQDESV. V sheds 4 bases and J sheds 8 bases, leaving 15 bases between their ends. The CDR3, cysteine through phenylalanine, is 14 amino acids long. Only the CDR3 part of the read is kept: 42 bases, read in frame from the first base.

This clonotype was sampled from a human donor who donated a stem cell graft to a child with acute myeloid leukemia. The specimen comprised PBMCs from the stem cell graft donor, sampled from the stem cell graft. The chain was built from TRBV11-1 and TRBJ2-4, with no confidently assigned D gene. The sequenced DNA: TGTGCCAGCAGCTCCGGCCCCTGGTCGGACATTCAGTACTTC. It specifies CASSSGPWSDIQYF.